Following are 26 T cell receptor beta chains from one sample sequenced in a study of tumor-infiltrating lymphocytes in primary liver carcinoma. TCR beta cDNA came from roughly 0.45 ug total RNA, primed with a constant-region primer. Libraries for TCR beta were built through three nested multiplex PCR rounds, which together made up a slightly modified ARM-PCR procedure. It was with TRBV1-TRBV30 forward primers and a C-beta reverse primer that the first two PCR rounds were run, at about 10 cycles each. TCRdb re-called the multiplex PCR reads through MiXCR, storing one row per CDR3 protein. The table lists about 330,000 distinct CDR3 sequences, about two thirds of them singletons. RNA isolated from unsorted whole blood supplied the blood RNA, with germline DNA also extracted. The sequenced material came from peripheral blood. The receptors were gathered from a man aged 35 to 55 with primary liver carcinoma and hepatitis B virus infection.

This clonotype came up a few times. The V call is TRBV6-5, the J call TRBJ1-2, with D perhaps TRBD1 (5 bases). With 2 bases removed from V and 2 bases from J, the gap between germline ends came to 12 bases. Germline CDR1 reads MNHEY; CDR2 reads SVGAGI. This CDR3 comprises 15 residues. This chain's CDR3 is CASSYDGDPNYGYTF. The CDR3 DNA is TGTGCCAGCAGTTACGACGGGGACCCGAACTATGGCTACACCTTC.

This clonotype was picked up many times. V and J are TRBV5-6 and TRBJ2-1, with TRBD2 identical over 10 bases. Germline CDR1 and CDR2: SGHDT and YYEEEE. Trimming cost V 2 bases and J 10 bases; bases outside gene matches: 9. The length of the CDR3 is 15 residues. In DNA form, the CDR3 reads TGTGCCAGCAGCTTTGGTAGCGGGAGGTCAGGAGAGCAGTTCTTC. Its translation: CASSFGSGRSGEQFF. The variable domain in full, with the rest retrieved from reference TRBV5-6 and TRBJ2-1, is DAGVTQSPTHLIKTRGQQVTLRCSPKSGHDTVSWYQQALGQGPQFIFQYYEEEERQRGNFPDRFSGHQFPNYSSELNVNALLLGDSALYLCASSFGSGRSGEQFFGPGTRLTVL.

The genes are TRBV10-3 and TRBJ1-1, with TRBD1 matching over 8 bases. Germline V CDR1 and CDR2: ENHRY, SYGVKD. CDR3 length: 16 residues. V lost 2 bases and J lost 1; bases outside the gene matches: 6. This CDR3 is CAISEGTGPTNTEAFF. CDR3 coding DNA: TGTGCCATCAGTGAGGGGACAGGACCGACGAACACTGAAGCTTTCTTT.

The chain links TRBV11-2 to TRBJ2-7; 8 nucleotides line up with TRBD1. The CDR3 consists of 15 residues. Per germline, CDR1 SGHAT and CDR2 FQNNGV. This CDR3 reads CASNFVAGGQYVQYV. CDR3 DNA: TGTGCCAGCAACTTTGTGGCAGGGGGCCAGTACGTGCAGTACGTC.

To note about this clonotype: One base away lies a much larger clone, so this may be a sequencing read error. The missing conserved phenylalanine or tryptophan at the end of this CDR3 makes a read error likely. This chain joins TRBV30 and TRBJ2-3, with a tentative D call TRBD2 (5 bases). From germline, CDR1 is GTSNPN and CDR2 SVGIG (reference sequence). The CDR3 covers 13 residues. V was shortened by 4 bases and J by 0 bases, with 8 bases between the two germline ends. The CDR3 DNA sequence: TGTGCCTGGACGGGCGGGAGCACAGATACGCAGTATTCT. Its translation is CAWTGGSTDTQYS.

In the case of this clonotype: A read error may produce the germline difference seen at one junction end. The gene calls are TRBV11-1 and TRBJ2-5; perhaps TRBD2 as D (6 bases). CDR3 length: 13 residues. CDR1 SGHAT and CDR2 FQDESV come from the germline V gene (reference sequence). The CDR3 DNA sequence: TGCGCCAGCAGCCCAGGGATCCGGGAGAACCAGTACTTC. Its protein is CASSPGIRENQYF.

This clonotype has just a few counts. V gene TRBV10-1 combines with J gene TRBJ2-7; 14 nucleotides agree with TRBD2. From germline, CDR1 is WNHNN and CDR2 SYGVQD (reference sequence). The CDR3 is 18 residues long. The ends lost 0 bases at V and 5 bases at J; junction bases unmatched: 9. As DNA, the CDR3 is TGCGCCAGCAGTGAGTCGATTCTGGGGACTAGCGGGAGTCACGAGCAGTACTTC. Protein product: CASSESILGTSGSHEQYF.

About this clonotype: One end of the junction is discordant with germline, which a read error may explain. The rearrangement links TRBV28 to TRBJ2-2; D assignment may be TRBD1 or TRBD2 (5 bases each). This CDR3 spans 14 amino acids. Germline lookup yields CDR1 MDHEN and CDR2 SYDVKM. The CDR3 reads CVSIEYGTDGELFF. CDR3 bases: TGTGTCAGCATCGAATACGGGACCGACGGGGAGCTGTTTTTT.

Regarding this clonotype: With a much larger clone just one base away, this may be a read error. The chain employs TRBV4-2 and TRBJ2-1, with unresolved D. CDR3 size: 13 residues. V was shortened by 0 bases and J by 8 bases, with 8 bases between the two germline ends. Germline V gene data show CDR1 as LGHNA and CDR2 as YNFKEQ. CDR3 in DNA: TGTGCCAGCAGCCAAGATTGGAGCGATGAGCAGTTCTTC. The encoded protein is CASSQDWSDEQFF.

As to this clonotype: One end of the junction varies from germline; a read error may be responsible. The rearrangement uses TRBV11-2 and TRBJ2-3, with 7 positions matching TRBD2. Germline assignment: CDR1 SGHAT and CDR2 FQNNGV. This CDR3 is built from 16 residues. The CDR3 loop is CTSSSRRLAGADTQYF. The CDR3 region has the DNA TGTACCAGCAGCTCAAGAAGGTTGGCGGGAGCTGATACGCAATATTTT.

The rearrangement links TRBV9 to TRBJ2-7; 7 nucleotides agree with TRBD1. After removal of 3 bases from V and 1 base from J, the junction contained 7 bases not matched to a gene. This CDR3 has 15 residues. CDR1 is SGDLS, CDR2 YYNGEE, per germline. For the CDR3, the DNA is TGTGCCAGCAGCGGCTCCGGGACAGAATCCTACGAGCAGTACTTC. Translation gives CASSGSGTESYEQYF.

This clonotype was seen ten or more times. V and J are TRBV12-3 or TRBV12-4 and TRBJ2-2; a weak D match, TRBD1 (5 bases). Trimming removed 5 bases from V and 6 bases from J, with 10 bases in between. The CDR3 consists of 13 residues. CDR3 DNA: TGTGCCAGCAGTAACCAGGGTCCCGGGGAGCTGTTTTTT. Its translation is CASSNQGPGELFF.

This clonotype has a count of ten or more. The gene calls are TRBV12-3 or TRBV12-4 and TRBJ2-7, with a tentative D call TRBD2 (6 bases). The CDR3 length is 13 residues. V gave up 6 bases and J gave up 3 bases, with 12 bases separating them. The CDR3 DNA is TGTGCCAGCAGACCAAGACTAGTCTACGAGCAGTACTTC. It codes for CASRPRLVYEQYF.

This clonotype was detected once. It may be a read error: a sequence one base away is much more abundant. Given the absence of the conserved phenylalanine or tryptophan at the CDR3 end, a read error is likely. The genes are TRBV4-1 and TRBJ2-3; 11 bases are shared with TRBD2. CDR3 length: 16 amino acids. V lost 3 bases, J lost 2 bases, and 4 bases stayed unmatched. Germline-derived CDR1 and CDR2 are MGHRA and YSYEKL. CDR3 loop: CASSHPGLAVTDTQYL. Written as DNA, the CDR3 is TGCGCCAGCAGCCACCCGGGACTAGCGGTCACAGATACGCAGTATTTA.

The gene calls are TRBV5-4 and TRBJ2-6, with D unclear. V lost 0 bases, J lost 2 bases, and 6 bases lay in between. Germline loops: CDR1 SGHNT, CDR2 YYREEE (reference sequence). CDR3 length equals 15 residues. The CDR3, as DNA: TGTGCCAGCAGCTTGGACCAGGCTGGGGCCAACGTCCTGACTTTC. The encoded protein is CASSLDQAGANVLTF.

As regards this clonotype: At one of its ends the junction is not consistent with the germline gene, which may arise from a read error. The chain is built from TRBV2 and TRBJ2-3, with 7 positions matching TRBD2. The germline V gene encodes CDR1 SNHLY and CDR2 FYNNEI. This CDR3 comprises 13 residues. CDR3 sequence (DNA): TGTGCCAGCAGACTAGCGCGCACAGATACGCAATATTTT. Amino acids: CASRLARTDTQYF.

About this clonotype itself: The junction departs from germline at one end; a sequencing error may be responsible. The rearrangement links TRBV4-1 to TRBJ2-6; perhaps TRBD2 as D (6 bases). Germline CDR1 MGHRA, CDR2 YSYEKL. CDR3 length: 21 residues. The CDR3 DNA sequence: TGCGCCAGCAGCCAAGTCGGACTAACGGGCCTGAAGGCGGTCGGGGTCAACGTCCTGACTTTC. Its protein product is CASSQVGLTGLKAVGVNVLTF.

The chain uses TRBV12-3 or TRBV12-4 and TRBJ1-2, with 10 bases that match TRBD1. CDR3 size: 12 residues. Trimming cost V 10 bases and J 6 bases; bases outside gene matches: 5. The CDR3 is CAIGQGVDGYTF. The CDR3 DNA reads TGTGCCATCGGACAGGGGGTCGATGGCTACACCTTC.

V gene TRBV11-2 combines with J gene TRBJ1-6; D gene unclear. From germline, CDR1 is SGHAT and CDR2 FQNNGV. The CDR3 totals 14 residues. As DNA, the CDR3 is TGTGCTGGCACTCAAGATATTTATAATTCACCCCTCCACTTT. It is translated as CAGTQDIYNSPLHF.

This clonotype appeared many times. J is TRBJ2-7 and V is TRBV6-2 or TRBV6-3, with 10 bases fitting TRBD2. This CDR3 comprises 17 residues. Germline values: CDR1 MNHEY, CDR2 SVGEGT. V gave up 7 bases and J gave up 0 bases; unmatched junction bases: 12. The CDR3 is CASKKASGRDNSYEQYF. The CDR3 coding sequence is TGTGCCAGCAAGAAAGCAAGCGGGAGGGACAACTCCTACGAGCAGTACTTC.

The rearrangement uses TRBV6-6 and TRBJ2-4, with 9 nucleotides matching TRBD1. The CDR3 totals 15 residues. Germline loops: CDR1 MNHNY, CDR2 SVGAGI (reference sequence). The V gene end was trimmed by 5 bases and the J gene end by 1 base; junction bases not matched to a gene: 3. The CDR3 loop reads CASSGTGLAKNIQYF. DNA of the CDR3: TGTGCCAGCAGTGGGACAGGGTTGGCCAAAAACATTCAGTACTTC.

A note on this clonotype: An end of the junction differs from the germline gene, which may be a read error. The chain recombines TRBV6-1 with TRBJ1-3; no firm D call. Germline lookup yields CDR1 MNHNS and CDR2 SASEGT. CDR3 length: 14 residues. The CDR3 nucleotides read TGTGCCAGCAGCGGGGTTCGGTCTGGAAAGACCATATATTTT. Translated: CASSGVRSGKTIYF.

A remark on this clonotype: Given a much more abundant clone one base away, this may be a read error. The CDR3 DNA follows: TGTGTCAGCAGTTTAGCGGTGGGAGGGTCGTGGACTGAAGCTTTCTTT. This sequence encodes CVSSLAVGGSWTEAFF. The V call is TRBV12-3 or TRBV12-4, the J call TRBJ1-1; D gene uncertain. CDR3 size: 16 residues.

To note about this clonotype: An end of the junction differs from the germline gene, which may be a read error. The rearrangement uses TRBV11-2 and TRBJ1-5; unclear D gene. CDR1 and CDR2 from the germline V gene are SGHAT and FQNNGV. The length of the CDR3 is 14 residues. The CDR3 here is CASSLDTRDQPQHF. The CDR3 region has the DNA TGTGCCAGCAGCTTAGATACGCGGGATCAGCCCCAACATTTT. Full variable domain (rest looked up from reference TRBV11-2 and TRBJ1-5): EAGVAQSPRYKIIEKRQSVAFWCNPISGHATLYWYQQILGQGPKLLIQFQNNGVVDDSQLPKDRFSAERLKGVDSTLKIQPAKLEDSAVYLCASSLDTRDQPQHFGDGTRLSIL.

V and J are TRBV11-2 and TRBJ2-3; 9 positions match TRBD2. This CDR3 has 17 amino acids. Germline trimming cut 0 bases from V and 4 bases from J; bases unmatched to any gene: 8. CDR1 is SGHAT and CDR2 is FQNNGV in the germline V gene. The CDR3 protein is CASSLEVAGAFSDTQYF. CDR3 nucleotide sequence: TGTGCCAGCAGCTTAGAGGTAGCGGGAGCCTTTTCAGATACGCAGTATTTT.

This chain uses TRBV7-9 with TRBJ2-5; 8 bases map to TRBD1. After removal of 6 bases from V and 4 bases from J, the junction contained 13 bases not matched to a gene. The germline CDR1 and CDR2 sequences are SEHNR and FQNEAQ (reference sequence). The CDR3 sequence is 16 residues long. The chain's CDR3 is CASRRWTGSGLETQYF. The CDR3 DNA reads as TGTGCCAGCAGGAGATGGACAGGGAGCGGACTAGAGACCCAGTACTTC.